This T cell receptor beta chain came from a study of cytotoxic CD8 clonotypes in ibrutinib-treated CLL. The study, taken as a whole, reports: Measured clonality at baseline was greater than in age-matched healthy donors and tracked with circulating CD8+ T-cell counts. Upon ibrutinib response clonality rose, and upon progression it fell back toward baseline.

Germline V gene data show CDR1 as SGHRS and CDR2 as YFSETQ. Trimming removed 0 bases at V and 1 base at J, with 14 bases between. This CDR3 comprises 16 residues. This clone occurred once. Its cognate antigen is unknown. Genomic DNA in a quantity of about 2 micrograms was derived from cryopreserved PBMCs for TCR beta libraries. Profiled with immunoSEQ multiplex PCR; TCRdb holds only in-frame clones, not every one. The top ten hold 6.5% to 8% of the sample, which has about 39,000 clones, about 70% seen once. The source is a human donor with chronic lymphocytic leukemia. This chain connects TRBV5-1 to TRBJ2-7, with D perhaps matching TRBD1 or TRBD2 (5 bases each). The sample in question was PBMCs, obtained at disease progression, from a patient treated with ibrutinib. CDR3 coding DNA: TGCGCCAGCAGCTTGGGTGGGGCGGACTTTTCCTACGAGCAGTACTTC. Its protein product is CASSLGGADFSYEQYF.